A single sample is the source of the 9 T cell receptor beta chains below, sequenced in a study of vaccination and CD4 T cells after COVID-19. Their antigens are not known. The Oncomine TCR Beta short-read assay sequenced DNA from cultured CD4+ T cells. TCRdb independently ran MiXCR on the PCR reads; one entry per CDR3 protein. The sample lists about 21,000 distinct CDR3 sequences, 55% seen once, with roughly 9.3% in the top ten. Treatment noted: approximately 9-day PBMC culture with coronavirus spike peptide pools or control peptides (ViraFEST assay). Sequenced sample: CD4+ T cells from blood, cultured in vitro. The receptors were sampled from a human donor who had recovered from COVID-19.

The chain links TRBV7-9 to TRBJ1-6; a weak D match, TRBD1 (6 bases). V lost 5 bases to trimming and J lost 10 bases, with 18 bases between them. The germline gives CDR1 SEHNR, CDR2 FQNEAQ (reference sequence). CDR3 length: 15 amino acids. The CDR3 loop is CASSLGWGADSPLHF. The CDR3 DNA is TGTGCCAGCAGCCTAGGGTGGGGGGCAGACTCACCCCTCCACTTT.

In this sample, this clonotype turned up a few times. J is TRBJ1-1 and V is TRBV12-3 or TRBV12-4; D might be TRBD1 (6 bases). V dropped 2 bases and J dropped 5 bases, with 12 bases sitting between them. This CDR3 comprises 14 residues. The chain's CDR3 is CASSLIGGRTEAFF. The CDR3 bases are TGTGCCAGCAGTTTAATTGGGGGCAGGACTGAAGCTTTCTTT.

This rearrangement joins TRBV11-3 to TRBJ2-7; perhaps TRBD1 as D (5 bases). V lost 2 bases, J lost 7 bases, and 12 bases lay in between. CDR3 length: 13 amino acids. The V gene's germline CDR1 is SGHNT and CDR2 YENEEA. The CDR3 sequence is CASSLYGAEEQYF. CDR3 in DNA: TGTGCCAGCAGCTTATATGGGGCGGAGGAGCAGTACTTC. The whole variable domain, filled in from reference TRBV11-3 and TRBJ2-7, reads EAGVVQSPRYKIIEKKQPVAFWCNPISGHNTLYWYLQNLGQGPELLIRYENEEAVDDSQLPKDRFSAERLKGVDSTLKIQPAELGDSAVYLCASSLYGAEEQYFGPGTRLTVT.

The chain recombines TRBV28 with TRBJ2-7, with a tentative D call TRBD2 (7 bases). V lost 8 bases and J 0 bases, leaving 17 bases between the germline ends. CDR3 size: 15 residues. In germline, CDR1 is MDHEN, CDR2 SYDVKM. CDR3 region: CASGSGGIYSYEQYF. CDR3 sequence (DNA): TGTGCCAGCGGCTCGGGGGGCATATACTCCTACGAGCAGTACTTC.

The V call is TRBV11-2, the J call TRBJ1-1, with 7 bases that match TRBD1. Germline lookup yields CDR1 SGHAT and CDR2 FQNNGV. This CDR3 has 15 residues. After removal of 3 bases from V and 1 base from J, the junction contained 5 bases not matched to a gene. The CDR3 nucleotides are TGTGCCAGCAGCTTGCTGACAGGGTCGAACACTGAAGCTTTCTTT. Translating gives CASSLLTGSNTEAFF.

In this sample, this clonotype turned up a few times. The genes are TRBV6-5 and TRBJ1-1; unclear D gene. CDR1 MNHEY and CDR2 SVGAGI come from the germline V gene. CDR3 length equals 14 residues. V lost 2 bases and J lost 3, with 10 bases in between. The CDR3 loop is CASSYRQADTEAFF. The CDR3 DNA reads TGTGCCAGCAGTTACCGGCAGGCGGACACTGAAGCTTTCTTT.

This clonotype was recorded once. The chain employs TRBV18 and TRBJ2-3, with D possibly being TRBD2 (6 bases). The CDR3 spans 16 residues. Trimming removed 2 bases at V and 0 bases at J, with 12 bases between. Per germline, CDR1 KGHSH and CDR2 LQKENI. The CDR3 loop reads CASSPSGDTSTDTQYF. In DNA, the CDR3 is TGTGCCAGCTCACCATCGGGAGATACTAGCACAGATACGCAGTATTTT.

This clonotype was picked up one time. V usage is TRBV19 and J usage is TRBJ2-2; D call uncertain. Per the germline V gene, CDR1 is LNHDA and CDR2 is SQIVND (reference sequence). The CDR3 spans 11 residues. V shed 4 bases and J shed 7 bases, with 4 bases lying between them. Here the CDR3 DNA reads TGTGCCAGTAGTAGGGGCGGGGAGCTGTTTTTT. Protein product: CASSRGGELFF.

The chain carries TRBV6-1 and TRBJ1-5; the D is unclear. The CDR3 consists of 14 residues. Germline V gene sequence: CDR1 MNHNS, CDR2 SASEGT. V shed 5 bases and J shed 3 bases, with 11 bases lying between them. The CDR3 reads CASSHAHFNQPQHF. The DNA for the CDR3 is TGTGCCAGCAGTCACGCACACTTCAATCAGCCCCAGCATTTT.